This T cell receptor (beta chain) was sequenced in a study of control samples from healthy donors and cancer patients. This CDR3 region has 10 residues. The germline V and J ends were trimmed by 5 bases and 5 bases, with 6 bases remaining between them. Germline V gene lookup returns CDR1 SQVTM and CDR2 ANQGSEA. The data were produced by immunoSEQ multiplex PCR, yet TCRdb's version contains in-frame clones alone and is incomplete. The sample has approximately 170,000 clones; 80% to 95% are singletons. The sample taken for sequencing was blood. The chain couples TRBV29-1 to TRBJ1-2; D is undetermined. This TCR came from a woman aged 60-75 years in good health. CDR3 coding DNA: TGCAGCGTTCGCCGATATGGCTACACCTTC. Translation: CSVRRYGYTF.